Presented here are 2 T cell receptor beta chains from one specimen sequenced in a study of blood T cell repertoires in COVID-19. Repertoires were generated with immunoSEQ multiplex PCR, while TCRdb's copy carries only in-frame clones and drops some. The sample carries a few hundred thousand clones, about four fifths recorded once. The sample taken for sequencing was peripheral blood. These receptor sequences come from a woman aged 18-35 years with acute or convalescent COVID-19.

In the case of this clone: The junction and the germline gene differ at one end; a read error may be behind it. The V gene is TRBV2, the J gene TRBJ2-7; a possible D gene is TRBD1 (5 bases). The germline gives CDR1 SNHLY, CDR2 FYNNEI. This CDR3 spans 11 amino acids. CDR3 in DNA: TGTGCCAGCAGTGAAGGGGGCCCACCCTTATTC. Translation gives CASSEGGPPLF.

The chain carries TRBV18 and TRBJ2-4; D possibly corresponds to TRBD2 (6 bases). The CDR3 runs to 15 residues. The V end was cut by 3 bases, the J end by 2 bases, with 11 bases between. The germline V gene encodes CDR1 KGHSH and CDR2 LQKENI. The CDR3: CASSPDGSTKNIQYF. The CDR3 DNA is TGTGCCAGCTCACCGGACGGGAGTACCAAAAACATTCAGTACTTC.